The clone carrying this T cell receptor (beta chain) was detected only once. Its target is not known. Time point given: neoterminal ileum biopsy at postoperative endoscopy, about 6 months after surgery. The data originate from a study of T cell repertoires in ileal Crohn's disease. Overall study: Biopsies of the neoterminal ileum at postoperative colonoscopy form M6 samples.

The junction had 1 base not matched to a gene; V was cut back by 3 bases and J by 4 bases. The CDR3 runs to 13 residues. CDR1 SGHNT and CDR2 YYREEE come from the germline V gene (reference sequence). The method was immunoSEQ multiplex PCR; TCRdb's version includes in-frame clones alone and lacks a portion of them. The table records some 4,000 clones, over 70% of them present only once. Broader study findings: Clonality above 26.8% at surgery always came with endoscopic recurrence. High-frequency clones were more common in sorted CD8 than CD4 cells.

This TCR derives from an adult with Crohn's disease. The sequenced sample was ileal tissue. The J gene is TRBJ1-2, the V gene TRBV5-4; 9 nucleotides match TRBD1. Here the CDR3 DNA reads TGTGCCAGCAGCTCGGACAGGGGCTATGGCTACACCTTC. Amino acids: CASSSDRGYGYTF.